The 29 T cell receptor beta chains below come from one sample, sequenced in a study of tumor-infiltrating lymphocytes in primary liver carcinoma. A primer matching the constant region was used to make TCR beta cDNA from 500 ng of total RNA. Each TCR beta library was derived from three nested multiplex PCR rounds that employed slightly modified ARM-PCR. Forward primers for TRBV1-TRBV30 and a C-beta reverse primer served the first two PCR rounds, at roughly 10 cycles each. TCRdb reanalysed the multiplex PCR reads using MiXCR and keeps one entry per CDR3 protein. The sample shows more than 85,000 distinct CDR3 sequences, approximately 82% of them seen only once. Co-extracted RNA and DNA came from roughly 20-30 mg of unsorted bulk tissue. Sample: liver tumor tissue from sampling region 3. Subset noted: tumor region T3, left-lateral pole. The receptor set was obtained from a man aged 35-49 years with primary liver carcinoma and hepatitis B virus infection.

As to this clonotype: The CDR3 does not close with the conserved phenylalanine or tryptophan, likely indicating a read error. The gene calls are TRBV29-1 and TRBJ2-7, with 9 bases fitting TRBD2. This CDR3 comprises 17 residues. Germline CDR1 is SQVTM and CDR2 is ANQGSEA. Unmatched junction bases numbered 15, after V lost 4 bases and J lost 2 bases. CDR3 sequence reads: CSVAGGSTSGNPYEQYL. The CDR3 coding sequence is TGCAGCGTTGCGGGCGGGTCGACTAGCGGAAATCCCTACGAGCAGTACCTC.

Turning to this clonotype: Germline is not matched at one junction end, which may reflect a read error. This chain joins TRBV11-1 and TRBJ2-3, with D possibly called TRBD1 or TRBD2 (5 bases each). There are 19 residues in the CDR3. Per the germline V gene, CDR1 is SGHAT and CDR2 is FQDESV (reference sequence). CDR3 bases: TGTGCCAACAGCTCTGGGGGAAGCTATGTTGGAACCCGCACAGATACGCAGTTTTTT. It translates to CANSSGGSYVGTRTDTQFF.

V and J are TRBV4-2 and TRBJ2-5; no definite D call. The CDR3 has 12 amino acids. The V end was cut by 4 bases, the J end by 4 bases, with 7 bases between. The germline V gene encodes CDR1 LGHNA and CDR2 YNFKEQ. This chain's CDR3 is CASSRWVETQYF. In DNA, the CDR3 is TGTGCCAGCAGCCGATGGGTAGAGACCCAGTACTTC.

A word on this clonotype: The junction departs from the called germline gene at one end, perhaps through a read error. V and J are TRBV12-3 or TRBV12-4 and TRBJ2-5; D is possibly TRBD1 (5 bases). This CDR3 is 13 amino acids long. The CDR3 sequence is CASGLIQGETQYF. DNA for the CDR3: TGTGCCAGCGGTTTGATCCAGGGAGAGACCCAGTACTTC.

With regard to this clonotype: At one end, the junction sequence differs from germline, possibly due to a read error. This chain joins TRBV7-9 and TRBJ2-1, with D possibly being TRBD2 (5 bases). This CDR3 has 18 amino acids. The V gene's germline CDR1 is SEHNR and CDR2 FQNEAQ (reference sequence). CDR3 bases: TGTGCCAGCAGCTTAGCGCGGGCCCCCGCCAGCTCCTACTATGAGCAGTTTTTC. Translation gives CASSLARAPASSYYEQFF.

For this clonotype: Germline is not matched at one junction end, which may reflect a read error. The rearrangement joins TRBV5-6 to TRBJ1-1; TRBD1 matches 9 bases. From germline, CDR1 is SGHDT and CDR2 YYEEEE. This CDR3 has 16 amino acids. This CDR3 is CDSSYPTDRGGTEALF. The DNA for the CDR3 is TGTGACAGCAGCTACCCGACGGACAGGGGCGGAACTGAAGCTTTATTT.

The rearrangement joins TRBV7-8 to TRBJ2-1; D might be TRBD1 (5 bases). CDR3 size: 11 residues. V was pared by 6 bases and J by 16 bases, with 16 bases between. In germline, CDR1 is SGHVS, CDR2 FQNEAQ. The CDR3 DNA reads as TGTGCCAGCAGTCCTGGACATGGTCTATTCTTC. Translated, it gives CASSPGHGLFF. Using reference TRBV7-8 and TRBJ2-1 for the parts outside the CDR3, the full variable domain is GAGVSQSPRYKVAKRGQDVALRCDPISGHVSLFWYQQALGQGPEFLTYFQNEAQLDKSGLPSDRFFAERPEGSVSTLKIQRTQQEDSAVYLCASSPGHGLFFGPGTRLTVL.

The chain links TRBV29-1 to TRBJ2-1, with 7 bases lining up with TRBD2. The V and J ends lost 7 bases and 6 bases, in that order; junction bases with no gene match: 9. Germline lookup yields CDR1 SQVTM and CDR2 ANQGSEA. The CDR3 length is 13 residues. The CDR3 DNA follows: TGCAGCGGGACTAGTGGGAAGCCCAATGAGCAGTTCTTC. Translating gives CSGTSGKPNEQFF.

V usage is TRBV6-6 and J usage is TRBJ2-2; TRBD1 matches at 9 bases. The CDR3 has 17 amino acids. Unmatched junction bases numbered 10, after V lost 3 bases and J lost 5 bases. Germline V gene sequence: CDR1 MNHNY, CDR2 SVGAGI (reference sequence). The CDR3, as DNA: TGTGCCAGCAGTTATTCGGTACAGGGGGCGGGGACCGGGGAGCTGTTTTTT. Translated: CASSYSVQGAGTGELFF.

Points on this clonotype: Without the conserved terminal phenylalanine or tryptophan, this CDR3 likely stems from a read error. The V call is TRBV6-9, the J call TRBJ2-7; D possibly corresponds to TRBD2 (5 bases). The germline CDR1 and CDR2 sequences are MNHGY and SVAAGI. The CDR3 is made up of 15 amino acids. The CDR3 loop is CAPRDKAAEEDEQYL. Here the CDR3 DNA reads TGTGCTCCTAGAGATAAGGCGGCTGAGGAGGACGAGCAGTACCTC.

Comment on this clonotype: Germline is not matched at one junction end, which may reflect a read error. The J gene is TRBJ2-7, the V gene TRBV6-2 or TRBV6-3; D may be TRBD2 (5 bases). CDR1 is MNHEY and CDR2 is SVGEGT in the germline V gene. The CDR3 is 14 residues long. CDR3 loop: CASNDATGRYEQYF. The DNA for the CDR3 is TGTGCCAGCAACGACGCCACGGGAAGGTACGAGCAGTACTTT.

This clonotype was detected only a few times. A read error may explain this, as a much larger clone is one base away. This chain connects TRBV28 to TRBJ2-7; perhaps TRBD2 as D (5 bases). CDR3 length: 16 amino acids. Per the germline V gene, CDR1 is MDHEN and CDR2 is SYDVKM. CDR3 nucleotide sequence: TGTGCCAACAGTCCAAGACTATGGGTCCGAACCTACGAGCAGTACTTC. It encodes CANSPRLWVRTYEQYF.

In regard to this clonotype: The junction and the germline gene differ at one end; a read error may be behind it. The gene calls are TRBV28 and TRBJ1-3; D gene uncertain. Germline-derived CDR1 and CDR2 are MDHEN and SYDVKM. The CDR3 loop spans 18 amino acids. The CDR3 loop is CASSSNPGAANSENTIYF. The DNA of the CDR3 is TGTGCCAGCAGTAGCAACCCAGGCGCCGCGAACTCTGAAAACACCATATATTTT.

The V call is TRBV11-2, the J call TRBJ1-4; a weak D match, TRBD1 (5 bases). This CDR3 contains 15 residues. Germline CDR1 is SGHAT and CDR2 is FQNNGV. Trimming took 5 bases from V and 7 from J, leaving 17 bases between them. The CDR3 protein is CASSMLTDCSEKLFF. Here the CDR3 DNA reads TGTGCCAGCAGCATGCTGACAGACTGTAGTGAAAAACTGTTTTTT.

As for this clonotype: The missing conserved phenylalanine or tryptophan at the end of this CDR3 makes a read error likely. DNA for the CDR3: TGCAACGTTTCCAGGACAGGGGCGTCAGATACGCAGTATCTT. Translation gives CNVSRTGASDTQYL. The chain recombines TRBV29-1 with TRBJ2-3; 9 nucleotides match TRBD1. Looked up from germline, CDR1 is SQVTM and CDR2 is ANQGSEA. CDR3 size: 14 residues.

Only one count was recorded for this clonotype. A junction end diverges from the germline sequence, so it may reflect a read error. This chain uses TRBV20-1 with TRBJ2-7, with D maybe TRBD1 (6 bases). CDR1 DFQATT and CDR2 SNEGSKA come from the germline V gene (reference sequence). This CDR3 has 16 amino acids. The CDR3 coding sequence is TGCAGTCCAGCCGCAGCCCCGCAGGGGCGCACCTACGAACAGTACTTC. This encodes CSPAAAPQGRTYEQYF.

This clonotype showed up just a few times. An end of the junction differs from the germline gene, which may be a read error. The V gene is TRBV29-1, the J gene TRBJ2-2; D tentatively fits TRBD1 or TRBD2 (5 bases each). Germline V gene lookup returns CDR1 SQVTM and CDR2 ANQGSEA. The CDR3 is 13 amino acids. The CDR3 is CSVITTDTGELFF. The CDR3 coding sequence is TGCAGCGTTATCACGACAGACACCGGGGAGTTGTTTTTT.

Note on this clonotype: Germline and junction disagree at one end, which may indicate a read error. The CDR3 sequence: CVSKEPDSPLHF. The CDR3 bases are TGTGTCAGCAAGGAACCTGATTCACCCCTCCACTTT. The chain employs TRBV12-3 or TRBV12-4 and TRBJ1-6, with D hard to call. This CDR3 comprises 12 residues.

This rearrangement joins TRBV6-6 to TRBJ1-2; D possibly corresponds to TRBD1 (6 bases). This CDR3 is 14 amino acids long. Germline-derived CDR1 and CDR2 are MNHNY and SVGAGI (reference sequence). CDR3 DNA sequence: TGTGACAACCGACCTACGGGGGGCAGGGAAGGCTACACCTTC. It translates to CDNRPTGGREGYTF.

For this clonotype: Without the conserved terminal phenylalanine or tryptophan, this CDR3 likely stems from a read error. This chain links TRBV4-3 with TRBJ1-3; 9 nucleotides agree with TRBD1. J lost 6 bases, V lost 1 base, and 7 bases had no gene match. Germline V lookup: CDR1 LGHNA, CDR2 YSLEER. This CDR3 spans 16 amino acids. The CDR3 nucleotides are TGCGCCAGCAGCCAAGCCGCGACAGGGGGTGTAAACACCATATATTTG. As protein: CASSQAATGGVNTIYL.

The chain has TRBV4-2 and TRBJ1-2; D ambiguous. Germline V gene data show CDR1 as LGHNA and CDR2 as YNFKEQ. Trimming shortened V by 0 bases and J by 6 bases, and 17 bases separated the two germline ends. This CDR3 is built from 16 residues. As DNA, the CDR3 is TGTGCCAGCAGCCAAGACCCTTCTGCGGGCAACAATGGCTACACCTTC. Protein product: CASSQDPSAGNNGYTF.

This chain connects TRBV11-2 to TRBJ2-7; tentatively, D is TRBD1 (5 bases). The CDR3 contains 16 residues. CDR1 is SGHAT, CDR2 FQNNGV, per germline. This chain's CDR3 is CVSNPGCGRATYEQYF. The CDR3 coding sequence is TGTGTCAGTAACCCAGGGTGTGGGCGAGCCACCTACGAGCAGTACTTC.

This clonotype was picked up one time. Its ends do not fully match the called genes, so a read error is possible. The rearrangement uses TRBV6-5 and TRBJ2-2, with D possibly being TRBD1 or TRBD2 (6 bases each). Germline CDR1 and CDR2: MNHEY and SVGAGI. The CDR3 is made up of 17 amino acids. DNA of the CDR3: TGTGCCAGCAGTTGCTCGACGACGGGGGACATCACCGGGGAGCTCTTTTTT. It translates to CASSCSTTGDITGELFF.

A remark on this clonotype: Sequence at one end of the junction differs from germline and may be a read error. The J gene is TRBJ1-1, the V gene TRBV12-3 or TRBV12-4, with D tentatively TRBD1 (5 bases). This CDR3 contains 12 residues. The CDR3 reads CVSSDQGVRAFF. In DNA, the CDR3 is TGTGTCAGCAGTGACCAGGGTGTGCGGGCTTTCTTT.

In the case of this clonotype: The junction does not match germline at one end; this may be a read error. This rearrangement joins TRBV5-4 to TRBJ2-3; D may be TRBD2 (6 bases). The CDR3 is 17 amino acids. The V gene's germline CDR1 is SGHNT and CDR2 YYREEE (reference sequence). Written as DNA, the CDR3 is TGTGCCAGCAGCATTTCCCGCGCGCGAACTAGCACAGATACACAGTATTTT. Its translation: CASSISRARTSTDTQYF.

CDR3 residues: CAIGLRPHQPQHF. The DNA of the CDR3 is TGTGCTATCGGCCTTCGGCCTCATCAGCCCCAGCATTTT. The gene calls are TRBV12-3 or TRBV12-4 and TRBJ1-5; D uncertain. This CDR3 has 13 residues.

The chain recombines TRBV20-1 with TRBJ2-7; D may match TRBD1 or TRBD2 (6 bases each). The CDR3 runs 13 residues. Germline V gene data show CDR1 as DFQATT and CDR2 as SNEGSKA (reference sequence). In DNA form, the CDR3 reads TGCAGCGCTCCCCGGGGGCAGTCCTACGAGCAGTACTTC. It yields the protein CSAPRGQSYEQYF.

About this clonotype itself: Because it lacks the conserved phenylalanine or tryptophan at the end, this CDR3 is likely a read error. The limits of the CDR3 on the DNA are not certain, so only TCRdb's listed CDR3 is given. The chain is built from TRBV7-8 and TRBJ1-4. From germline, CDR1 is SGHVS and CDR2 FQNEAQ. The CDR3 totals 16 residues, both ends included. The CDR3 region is CASSLGDIATNEKRFS.

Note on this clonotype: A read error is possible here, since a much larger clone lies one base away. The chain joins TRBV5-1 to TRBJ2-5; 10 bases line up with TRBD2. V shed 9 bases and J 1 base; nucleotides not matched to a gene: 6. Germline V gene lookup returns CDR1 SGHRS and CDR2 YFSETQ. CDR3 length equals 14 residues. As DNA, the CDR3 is TGCGCCATCAGACTAGCGGGTTTCCAAGAGACCCAGTACTTC. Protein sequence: CAIRLAGFQETQYF.